A single sample gave rise to the 17 T cell receptor beta chains below, sequenced in a study of early T cells in non-severe SARS-CoV-2 infection. Each CDR3 protein is one row after TCRdb ran MiXCR on the 5' RACE reads. Of about 110,000 distinct CDR3 sequences detected, 9.5% to 13% appear once; the ten largest clones hold around 3%. The sequenced sample was whole blood. The receptors stem from an adult who was a healthcare worker with PCR-confirmed SARS-CoV-2 infection or an uninfected control (not recorded which).

This clonotype occurred many times. This chain connects TRBV15 to TRBJ1-2, with 9 bases that match TRBD1. This CDR3 is built from 13 residues. The germline V gene encodes CDR1 LNHNV and CDR2 YYDKDF (reference sequence). Germline trimming cut 8 bases from V and 9 bases from J; bases unmatched to any gene: 10. The CDR3 DNA sequence: TGTGCCACCGCCGGCGACAGGGGGTACAGCTACACCTTC. Translating it yields CATAGDRGYSYTF.

The chain employs TRBV5-1 and TRBJ1-1; D remains ambiguous. The germline V gene has CDR1 SGHRS and CDR2 YFSETQ. V was cut by 7 bases and J by 0 bases, with 10 bases left in between. The CDR3 loop spans 13 amino acids. CDR3 in DNA: TGCGCCAGCTCAGCGATACTGAACACTGAAGCTTTCTTT. Translation: CASSAILNTEAFF.

The CDR3 region is CASSLTEKGNTIYF. The CDR3, as DNA: TGTGCCAGCTCGCTAACAGAGAAGGGAAACACCATATATTTT. The gene calls are TRBV18 and TRBJ1-3; D not certain. The CDR3 consists of 14 residues. Looked up from germline, CDR1 is KGHSH and CDR2 is LQKENI. V lost 6 bases to trimming and J lost 4 bases, with 13 bases between them.

The CDR3 region has the DNA TGTGCCAGAAGCCCTCCGTGCAGGGGAGGGGAAGCTTTCTTT. Protein product: CARSPPCRGGEAFF. The chain links TRBV5-3 to TRBJ1-1, with D perhaps TRBD1 (6 bases). TRBV5-3 belongs to the ORF category, with a function that is uncertain. The CDR3 length is 14 residues. Trimming removed 4 bases from V and 8 bases from J, with 18 bases in between.

A note on this clonotype: This may be a read error, as it is one base from a much larger clone. The chain is built from TRBV30 and TRBJ2-2; 8 bases are shared with TRBD2. The CDR3 sequence is 14 residues long. Germline CDR1 is GTSNPN and CDR2 is SVGIG (reference sequence). CDR3 in amino acids: CAWTGRADTGKLFF. The CDR3 DNA is TGTGCCTGGACCGGGAGGGCCGACACCGGGAAGCTGTTTTTT.

This clonotype was observed a few times. The J gene is TRBJ1-4, the V gene TRBV5-8; TRBD1 matches 10 bases. Germline V lookup: CDR1 SGHTS, CDR2 YDEGEE. The CDR3 covers 16 residues. V lost 2 bases and J lost 1; bases outside the gene matches: 2. The CDR3 reads CASSFDRGQTNEKLFF. Here the CDR3 DNA reads TGTGCCAGCAGCTTCGACAGGGGGCAAACTAATGAAAAACTGTTTTTT.

There are many counts of this clonotype. This rearrangement joins TRBV14 to TRBJ2-3; no clear D. The CDR3 runs 16 residues. Trimming left V 5 bases short and J 4 bases short, with 19 bases between. Germline V CDR1 and CDR2: SGHDN, FVKESK. The CDR3, as DNA: TGTGCCAGCAGCACCAAGAAAATATCCCTAGCAGATACGCAGTATTTT. Residues: CASSTKKISLADTQYF.

At least ten counts were recorded for this clonotype. The chain recombines TRBV14 with TRBJ2-3; the D is unclear. This CDR3 spans 13 amino acids. Trimming stripped 4 bases from V and 8 bases from J, with 13 bases between. Germline values: CDR1 SGHDN, CDR2 FVKESK. The CDR3 sequence is CASSPTPAGTQYF. The CDR3 bases are TGTGCCAGCAGCCCTACCCCGGCCGGTACGCAGTATTTT. Full variable domain (remainder filled in from reference TRBV14 and TRBJ2-3): EAGVTQFPSHSVIEKGQTVTLRCDPISGHDNLYWYRRVMGKEIKFLLHFVKESKQDESGMPNNRFLAERTGGTYSTLKVQPAELEDSGVYFCASSPTPAGTQYFGPGTRLTVL.

A few counts support this clonotype. One end of the junction varies from germline; a read error may be responsible. The CDR3 nucleotides are TGCGCCAGCAGCTTGGGGACAGAGCCCCAGTACTTC. This gives the protein CASSLGTEPQYF. The chain employs TRBV5-1 and TRBJ2-5, with D possibly matching TRBD1 (6 bases). There are 12 residues in the CDR3. Per germline, CDR1 SGHRS and CDR2 YFSETQ.

In this sample, this clonotype turned up a few times. The chain links TRBV3-1 to TRBJ1-3, with D unresolved. Germline CDR1 LGHDT, CDR2 YNNKEL (reference sequence). The CDR3 covers 12 residues. V was trimmed by 3 bases and J by 4 bases, leaving 4 bases between them. The DNA for the CDR3 is TGTGCCAGCAGCCAGAAAGGAAACACCATATATTTT. Protein: CASSQKGNTIYF.

This clonotype was picked up many times. The chain has TRBV5-6 and TRBJ1-6; 7 positions agree with TRBD1. The germline gives CDR1 SGHDT, CDR2 YYEEEE. The CDR3 spans 14 residues. J gave up 9 bases and V 0 bases, and 3 bases lay outside the gene matches. This CDR3 reads CASSLGQGGSPLHF. The DNA for the CDR3 is TGTGCCAGCAGCTTGGGACAGGGAGGTTCACCCCTCCACTTT.

For this clonotype: A much larger clone lies one base from this, so it may be a read error. The rearrangement links TRBV5-4 to TRBJ2-1, with TRBD1 as a possible D gene (5 bases). Germline CDR1 SGHNT, CDR2 YYREEE (reference sequence). This CDR3 region has 15 residues. V dropped 3 bases and J dropped 1 base, with 11 bases sitting between them. The CDR3 loop is CASSSWTPSYNEQFF. CDR3 nucleotide sequence: TGTGCCAGCAGCTCCTGGACACCTTCCTACAATGAGCAGTTCTTC.

The chain combines TRBV30 with TRBJ2-7, with D perhaps assigned TRBD1 or TRBD2 (6 bases each). Germline-derived CDR1 and CDR2 are GTSNPN and SVGIG (reference sequence). CDR3 size: 15 residues. V lost 2 bases to trimming and J lost 4 bases, with 18 bases between them. The CDR3 nucleotides are TGTGCCTGGAGTAAGGGGGTCGGGAGCTGGTACGAGCAGTACTTC. Translation: CAWSKGVGSWYEQYF.

This clonotype has only one observation. CDR3 nucleotide sequence: TGTGCCACCCATCTCCCTATGAGGGCATATAGCAATCAGCCCCAGCATTTT. It specifies CATHLPMRAYSNQPQHF. The chain uses TRBV28 and TRBJ1-5; D is undetermined. V dropped 10 bases and J dropped 0 bases, with 22 bases sitting between them. This CDR3 region has 17 residues. Per the germline V gene, CDR1 is MDHEN and CDR2 is SYDVKM.

This clonotype showed up many times. The CDR3, as DNA: TGTGCCAGCAGCCCCCGACTGCAAAGTGCACAAGTGGATACGCAGTATTTT. This sequence encodes CASSPRLQSAQVDTQYF. J is TRBJ2-3 and V is TRBV7-6; unclear D gene. The CDR3 covers 17 residues. The germline V gene has CDR1 SGHVS and CDR2 FNYEAQ. V gave up 5 bases and J gave up 6 bases, with 24 bases separating them.

The chain joins TRBV5-1 to TRBJ2-1; 12 nucleotides match TRBD2. J was trimmed by 12 bases and V by 3 bases; bases with no gene match: 7. The CDR3 length is 14 residues. Germline V gene lookup returns CDR1 SGHRS and CDR2 YFSETQ. CDR3 amino acids: CASSSTLAGGRQFF. CDR3 coding DNA: TGCGCCAGCAGCTCGACACTAGCGGGGGGACGGCAGTTCTTC.

The gene calls are TRBV5-6 and TRBJ2-1; 10 nucleotides line up with TRBD1. CDR1 is SGHDT and CDR2 is YYEEEE in the germline V gene. This CDR3 region has 17 residues. V lost 4 bases and J lost 6; bases outside the gene matches: 13. The chain's CDR3 is CASSPSLGQGTPNEQFF. The CDR3 DNA follows: TGTGCCAGCAGCCCGTCATTGGGACAGGGGACCCCCAATGAGCAGTTCTTC.